Listed below are T cell receptor beta chains from one sample, sequenced in a study of CD8 T cells in ankylosing spondylitis. TCRdb reprocessed the 5' RACE reads via MiXCR and lists one record per CDR3 protein. The repertoire has 210,000 or so distinct CDR3 sequences, roughly 8.2% of them found once; the top ten carry around 4.8%. The sequencing sample was made of blood, either unsorted or a sorted T cell fraction (not recorded which). Source of these receptors: a female donor with ankylosing spondylitis or in good health (not recorded which). The CDR3 runs from the conserved cysteine through the conserved F or W. D genes are given only for firm matches. Size values are once, few and many counts, or a class for expanded clones, and some rows have none.

v_gene	j_gene	abundance	d_gene	CDR3nt	CDR3aa
TRBV27	TRBJ1-2	many	.	TGTGCCAGCAGTTCCCGGGGGGAGTATGGCTACACCTTC	CASSSRGEYGYTF
TRBV6-4	TRBJ2-3	many	.	TGTGCCAGCAGTGACTCGAGGTTGACAGATACGCAGTATTTT	CASSDSRLTDTQYF
TRBV20-1	TRBJ2-7	many	.	TGCAGTGCTAGAGATCAGGGCAGAGCCCGCTCCTACGAGCAGTACTTC	CSARDQGRARSYEQYF
TRBV19	TRBJ1-1	few	.	TGTGCCAGTAGTATCCCATCAGTTTGGGTCACTGAAGCTTTCTTT	CASSIPSVWVTEAFF
TRBV11-3	TRBJ2-3	.	TRBD2	TGTGCCAGCAGCCAGGGGACTAGCGGGAGAACAGATACGCAGTATTTT	CASSQGTSGRTDTQYF
TRBV15	TRBJ2-6	many	.	TGTGCCACCAGCAGACCCTCTGGGGCCAACGTCCTGACTTTC	CATSRPSGANVLTF
TRBV29-1	TRBJ1-4	many	TRBD1	TGCAGCGTTGGGACAGGGGGATCATCTAATGAAAAACTGTTTTTT	CSVGTGGSSNEKLFF
TRBV9	TRBJ2-7	.	.	TGTGCCAGCAGCAAGACGACAGTGAGCTCCTACGAGCAGTACTTC	CASSKTTVSSYEQYF
TRBV29-1	TRBJ1-1	many	.	TGCAGCGTTGACAGGGCGGGGGGTACTGAAGCTTTCTTT	CSVDRAGGTEAFF
TRBV4-3	TRBJ2-2	many	.	TGCGCCAGCAGCCAAGATCGTGTACACGGGGGAAACACCGGGGAGCTGTTTTTT	CASSQDRVHGGNTGELFF
TRBV20-1	TRBJ2-7	many	.	TGCAGTGCTTTCAGGGTCCGCGAGCAGTACTTC	CSAFRVREQYF
TRBV7-2	TRBJ2-2	many	.	TGTGCCAGCAACCGGTGGAACACCGGGGAGCTGTTTTTT	CASNRWNTGELFF
TRBV29-1	TRBJ2-7	many	.	TGCAGCCCAGAGGAACCCACATACTACGAGCAGTACTTC	CSPEEPTYYEQYF
TRBV12-3/TRBV12-4	TRBJ2-2	many	.	TGTGCCAGCTCGTCCGCCGGGGAGCTGTTTTTT	CASSSAGELFF
TRBV29-1	TRBJ2-1	.	TRBD2	TGCAGCGGAACGGGACTAGCGGGAGTCCCATCCTACAATGAGCAGTTCTTC	CSGTGLAGVPSYNEQFF
TRBV29-1	TRBJ2-3	few	.	TGCAGCCTCCTTGGTGGGACTGGGGGGACAGATACGCAGTATTTT	CSLLGGTGGTDTQYF
TRBV5-5	TRBJ2-7	.	TRBD2	TGTGCCAGCAGCTGGGGACTAGACTACGAGCAGTACTTC	CASSWGLDYEQYF
TRBV20-1	TRBJ2-3	many	TRBD1	TGCAGTGCTACGTGGACAGGGCTTCCGGATACGCAGTATTTT	CSATWTGLPDTQYF
TRBV12-3/TRBV12-4	TRBJ1-5	many	.	TGTGCCAGCAGTTTGTCGGCCTATCAGCCCCAGCATTTT	CASSLSAYQPQHF
TRBV27	TRBJ2-1	many	.	TGTGCCAGCAGTACCCCGGGGCGGGATGAGCAGTTCTTC	CASSTPGRDEQFF
TRBV7-9	TRBJ2-3	many	TRBD2	TGTGCCAGCAGCTTAACTGGCGGGAGGCCGACAGATACGCAGTATTTT	CASSLTGGRPTDTQYF
TRBV6-1	TRBJ2-7	many	TRBD2	TGTGCCAGCACTAGCGGGGGAGAGCTGGACGAGCAGTACTTC	CASTSGGELDEQYF
TRBV7-2	TRBJ2-4	.	.	TGTGCCAGCAGCTCACACAGGGTAGCCAAAAACATTCAGTACTTC	CASSSHRVAKNIQYF
TRBV5-1	TRBJ2-7	many	TRBD1	TGCGCCAGCAGTAACAGGGGGCGATACGAGCAGTACTTC	CASSNRGRYEQYF
TRBV5-1	TRBJ1-1	many	.	TGCGCCAGCAGCTTGGCCGGGGGGCGCGTCACTGAAGCTTTCTTT	CASSLAGGRVTEAFF
TRBV4-1	TRBJ2-7	few	TRBD2	TGCGCCAGCAGCCAAGAGCCAGGAGCGGGAGGGCCACAGAACGAGCAGTACTTC	CASSQEPGAGGPQNEQYF